Given below is one T cell receptor (beta chain) in context. This sample was taken from a study of blood T cell repertoires in COVID-19. Study-wide background: Material from acute and convalescent COVID-19 was sourced from the United States, Italy and Spain.

Losses at the gene ends were 3 bases for V and 6 bases for J; bases not matched to a gene: 7. Per the germline V gene, CDR1 is SGDLS and CDR2 is YYNGEE. The CDR3 contains 14 residues. Per the study methods: Counts of nucleated cells, estimated from reference gene primer amplification, were obtained. This table comes from immunoSEQ multiplex PCR, and its TCRdb copy is limited to in-frame clones, with some not included. V, J and clone size derive from that table, while D and trimming were established from the DNA sequence. The sample lists approximately 330,000 clones, 87% seen once, with around 9.9% in the top ten.

Sequenced material: peripheral blood. The chain has TRBV9 and TRBJ2-3, with 7 bases identical to TRBD1. The source is a man in his thirties or forties with COVID-19, enrolled during active disease. The DNA of the CDR3 is TGTGCCAGCAGCGGGACAGGCCGCGGGGATACGCAGTATTTT. Translated: CASSGTGRGDTQYF.